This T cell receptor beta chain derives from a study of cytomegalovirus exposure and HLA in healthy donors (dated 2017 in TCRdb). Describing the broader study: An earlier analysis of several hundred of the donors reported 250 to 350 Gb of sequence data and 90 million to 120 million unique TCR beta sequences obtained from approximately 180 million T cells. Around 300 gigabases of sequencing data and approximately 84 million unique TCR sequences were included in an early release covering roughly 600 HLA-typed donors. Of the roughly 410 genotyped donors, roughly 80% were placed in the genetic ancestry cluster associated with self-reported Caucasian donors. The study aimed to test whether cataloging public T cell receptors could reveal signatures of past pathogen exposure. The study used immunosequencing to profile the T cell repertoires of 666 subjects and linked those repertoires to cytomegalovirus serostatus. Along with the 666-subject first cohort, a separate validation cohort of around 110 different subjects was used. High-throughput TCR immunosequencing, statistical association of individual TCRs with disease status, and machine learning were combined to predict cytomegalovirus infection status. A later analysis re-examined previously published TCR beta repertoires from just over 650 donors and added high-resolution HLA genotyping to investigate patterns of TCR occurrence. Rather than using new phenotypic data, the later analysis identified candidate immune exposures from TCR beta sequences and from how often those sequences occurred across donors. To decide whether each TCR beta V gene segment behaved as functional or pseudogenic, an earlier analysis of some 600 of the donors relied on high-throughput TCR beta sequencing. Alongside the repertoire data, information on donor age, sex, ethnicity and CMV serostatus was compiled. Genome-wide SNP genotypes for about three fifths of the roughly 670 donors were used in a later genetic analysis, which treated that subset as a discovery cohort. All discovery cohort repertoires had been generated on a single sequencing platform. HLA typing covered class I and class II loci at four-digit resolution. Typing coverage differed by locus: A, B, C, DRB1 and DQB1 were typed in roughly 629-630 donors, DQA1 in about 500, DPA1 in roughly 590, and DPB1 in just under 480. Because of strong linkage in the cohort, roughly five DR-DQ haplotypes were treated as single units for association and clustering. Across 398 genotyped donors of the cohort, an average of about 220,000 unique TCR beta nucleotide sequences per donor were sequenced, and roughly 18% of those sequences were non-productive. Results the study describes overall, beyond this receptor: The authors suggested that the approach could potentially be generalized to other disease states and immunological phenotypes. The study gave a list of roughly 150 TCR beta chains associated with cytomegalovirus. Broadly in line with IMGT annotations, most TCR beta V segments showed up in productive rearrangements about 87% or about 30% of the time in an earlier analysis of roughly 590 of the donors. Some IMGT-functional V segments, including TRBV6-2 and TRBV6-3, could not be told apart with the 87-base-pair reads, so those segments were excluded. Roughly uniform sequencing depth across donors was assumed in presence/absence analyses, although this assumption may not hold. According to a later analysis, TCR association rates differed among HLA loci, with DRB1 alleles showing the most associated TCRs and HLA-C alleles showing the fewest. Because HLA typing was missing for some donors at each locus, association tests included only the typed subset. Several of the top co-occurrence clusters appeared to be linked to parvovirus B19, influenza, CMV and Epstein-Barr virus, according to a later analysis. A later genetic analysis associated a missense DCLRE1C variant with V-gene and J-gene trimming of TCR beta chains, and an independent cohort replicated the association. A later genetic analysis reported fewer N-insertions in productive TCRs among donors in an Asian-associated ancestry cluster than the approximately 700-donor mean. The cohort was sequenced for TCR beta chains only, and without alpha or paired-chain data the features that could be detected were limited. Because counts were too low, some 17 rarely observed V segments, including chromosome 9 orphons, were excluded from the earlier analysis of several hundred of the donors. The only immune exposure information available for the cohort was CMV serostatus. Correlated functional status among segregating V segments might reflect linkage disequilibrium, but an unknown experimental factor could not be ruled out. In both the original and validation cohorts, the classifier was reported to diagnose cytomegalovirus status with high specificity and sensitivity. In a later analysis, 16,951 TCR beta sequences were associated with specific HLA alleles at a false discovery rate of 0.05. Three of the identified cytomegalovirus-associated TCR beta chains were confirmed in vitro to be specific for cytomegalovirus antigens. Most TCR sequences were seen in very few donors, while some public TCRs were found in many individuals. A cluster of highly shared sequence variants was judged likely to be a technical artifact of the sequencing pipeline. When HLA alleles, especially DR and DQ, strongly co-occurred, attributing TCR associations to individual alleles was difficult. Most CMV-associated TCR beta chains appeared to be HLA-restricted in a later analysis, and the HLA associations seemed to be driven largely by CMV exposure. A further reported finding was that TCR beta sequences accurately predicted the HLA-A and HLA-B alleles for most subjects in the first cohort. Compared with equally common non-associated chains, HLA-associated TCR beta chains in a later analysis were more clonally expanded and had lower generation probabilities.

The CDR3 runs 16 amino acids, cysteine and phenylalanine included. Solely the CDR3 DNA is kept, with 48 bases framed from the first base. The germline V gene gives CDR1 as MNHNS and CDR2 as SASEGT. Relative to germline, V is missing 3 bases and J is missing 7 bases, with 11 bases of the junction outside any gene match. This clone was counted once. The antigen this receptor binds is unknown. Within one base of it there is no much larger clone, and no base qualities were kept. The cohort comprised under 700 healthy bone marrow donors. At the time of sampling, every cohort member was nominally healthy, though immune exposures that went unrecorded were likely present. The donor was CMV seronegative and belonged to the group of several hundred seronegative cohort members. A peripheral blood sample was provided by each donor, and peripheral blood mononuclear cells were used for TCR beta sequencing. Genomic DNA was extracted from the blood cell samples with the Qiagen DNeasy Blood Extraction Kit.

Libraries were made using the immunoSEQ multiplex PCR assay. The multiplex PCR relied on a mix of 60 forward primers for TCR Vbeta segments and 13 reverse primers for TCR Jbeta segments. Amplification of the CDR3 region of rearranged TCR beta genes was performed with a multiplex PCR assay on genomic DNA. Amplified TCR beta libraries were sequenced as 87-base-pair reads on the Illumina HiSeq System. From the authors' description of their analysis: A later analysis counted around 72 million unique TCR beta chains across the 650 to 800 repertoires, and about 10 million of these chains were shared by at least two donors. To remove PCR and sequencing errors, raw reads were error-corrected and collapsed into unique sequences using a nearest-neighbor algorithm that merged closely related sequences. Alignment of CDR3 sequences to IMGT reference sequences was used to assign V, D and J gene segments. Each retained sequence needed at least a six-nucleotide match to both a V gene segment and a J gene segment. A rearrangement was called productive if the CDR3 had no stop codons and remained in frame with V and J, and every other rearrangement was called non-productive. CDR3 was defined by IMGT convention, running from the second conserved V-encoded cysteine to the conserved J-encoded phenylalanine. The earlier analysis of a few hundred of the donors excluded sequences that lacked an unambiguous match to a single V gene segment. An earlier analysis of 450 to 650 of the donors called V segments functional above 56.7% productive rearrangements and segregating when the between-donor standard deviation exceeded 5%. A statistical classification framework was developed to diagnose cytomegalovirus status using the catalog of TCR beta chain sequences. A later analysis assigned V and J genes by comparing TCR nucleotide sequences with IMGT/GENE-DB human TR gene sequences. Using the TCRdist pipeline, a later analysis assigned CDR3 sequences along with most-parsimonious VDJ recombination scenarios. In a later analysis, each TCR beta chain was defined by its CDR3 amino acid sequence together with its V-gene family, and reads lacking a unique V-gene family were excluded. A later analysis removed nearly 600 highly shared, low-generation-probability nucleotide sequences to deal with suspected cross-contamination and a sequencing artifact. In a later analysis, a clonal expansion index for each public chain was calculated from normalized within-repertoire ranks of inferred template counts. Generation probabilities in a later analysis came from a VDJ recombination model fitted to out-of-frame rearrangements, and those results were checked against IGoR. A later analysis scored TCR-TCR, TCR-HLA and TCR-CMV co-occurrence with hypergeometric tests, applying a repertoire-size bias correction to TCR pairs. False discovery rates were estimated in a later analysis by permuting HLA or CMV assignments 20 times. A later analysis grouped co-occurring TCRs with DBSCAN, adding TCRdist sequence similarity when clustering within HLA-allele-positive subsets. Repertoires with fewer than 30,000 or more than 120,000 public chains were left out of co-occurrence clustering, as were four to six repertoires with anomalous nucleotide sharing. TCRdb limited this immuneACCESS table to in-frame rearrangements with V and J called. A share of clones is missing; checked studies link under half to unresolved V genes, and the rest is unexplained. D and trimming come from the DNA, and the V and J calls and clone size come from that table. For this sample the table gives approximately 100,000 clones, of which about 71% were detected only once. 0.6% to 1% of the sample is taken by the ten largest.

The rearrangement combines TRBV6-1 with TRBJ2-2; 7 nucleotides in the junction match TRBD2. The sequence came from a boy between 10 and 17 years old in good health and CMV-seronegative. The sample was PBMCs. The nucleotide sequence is TGTGCCAGCAGTGACATAAACGGGGGGAGTGACGGGGAGCTGTTTTTT. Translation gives CASSDINGGSDGELFF.